The 5 T cell receptor beta chains in this list originate from one sample, sequenced in a study of cytomegalovirus exposure and HLA in healthy donors. The study ran its PCR with 60 Vbeta and 13 Jbeta primers. Libraries were prepared by immunoSEQ multiplex PCR; TCRdb keeps only in-frame clonotypes and omits some of them. This sample yields some 85,000 clones, of which 84% are seen a single time; roughly 2.3% belongs to the top ten. Sequencing was carried out using PBMCs. The receptors here all came from a woman between 50 and 59 years old in good health and CMV-seronegative.

This clone was seen more than once but under ten times. The rearrangement links TRBV6-6 to TRBJ2-7, with D unresolved. Per germline, CDR1 MNHNY and CDR2 SVGAGI (reference sequence). CDR3 size: 12 residues. The V gene lost 2 bases and the J gene lost 6 bases, with 8 bases spanning the gap. This CDR3 reads CASSYAASEQYF. The CDR3 nucleotides are TGTGCCAGCAGTTACGCGGCTAGCGAGCAGTACTTC.

This clone was seen more than once but under ten times. This chain links TRBV2 with TRBJ2-1; tentatively, D is TRBD2 (6 bases). This CDR3 is built from 13 residues. Germline CDR1 is SNHLY and CDR2 is FYNNEI. Trimming stripped 8 bases from V and 9 bases from J, with 17 bases between. In DNA form, the CDR3 reads TGTGCCAGCGTCCGGGAGAAGGGGCTTGAGCAGTTCTTC. Translating gives CASVREKGLEQFF.

The V and J genes are TRBV27 and TRBJ1-1, with D tentatively TRBD1 (6 bases). CDR3 length: 14 residues. The germline V gene encodes CDR1 MNHEY and CDR2 SMNVEV (reference sequence). Trimming left V 2 bases short and J 1 base short, with 8 bases between. In DNA form, the CDR3 reads TGTGCCAGCAGTTTAGGGGGGGCGAACACTGAAGCTTTCTTT. Translation: CASSLGGANTEAFF.

The chain uses TRBV6-7 and TRBJ2-5, with a weak D call TRBD2 (6 bases). TRBV6-7 is flagged as an ORF with uncertain function. This CDR3 is built from 14 residues. V was trimmed by 2 bases and J by 6 bases, leaving 13 bases between them. CDR3 sequence: CASSYGDLRKTQYF. CDR3 DNA sequence: TGTGCCAGCAGTTACGGGGACTTAAGAAAGACCCAGTACTTC.

The chain joins TRBV7-2 to TRBJ2-7; TRBD1 agrees at 10 bases. V lost 2 bases to trimming and J lost 3 bases; unmatched junction nucleotides: 4. The CDR3 consists of 15 residues. Germline CDR1 SGHTA, CDR2 FQGNSA. Here the CDR3 reads CASSLRTGGVYEQYV. The CDR3 DNA reads TGTGCCAGCAGCTTAAGGACAGGGGGAGTCTACGAGCAGTACGTC.